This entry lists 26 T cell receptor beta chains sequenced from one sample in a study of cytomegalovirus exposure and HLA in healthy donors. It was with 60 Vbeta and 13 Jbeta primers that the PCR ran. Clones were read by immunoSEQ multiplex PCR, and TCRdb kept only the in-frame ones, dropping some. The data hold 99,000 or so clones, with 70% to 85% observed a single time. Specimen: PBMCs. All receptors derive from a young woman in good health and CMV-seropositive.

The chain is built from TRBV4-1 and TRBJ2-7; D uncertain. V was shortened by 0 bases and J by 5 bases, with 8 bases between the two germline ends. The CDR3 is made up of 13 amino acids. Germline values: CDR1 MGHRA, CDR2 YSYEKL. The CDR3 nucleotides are TGCGCCAGCAGCCAAGATTCCCTAGACGAGCAGTACTTC. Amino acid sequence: CASSQDSLDEQYF.

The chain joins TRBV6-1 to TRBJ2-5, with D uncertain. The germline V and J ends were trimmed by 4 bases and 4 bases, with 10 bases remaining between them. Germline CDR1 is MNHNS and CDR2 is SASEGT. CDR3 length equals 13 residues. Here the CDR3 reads CASSVGPGETQYF. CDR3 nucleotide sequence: TGTGCCAGCAGTGTTGGTCCGGGAGAGACCCAGTACTTC.

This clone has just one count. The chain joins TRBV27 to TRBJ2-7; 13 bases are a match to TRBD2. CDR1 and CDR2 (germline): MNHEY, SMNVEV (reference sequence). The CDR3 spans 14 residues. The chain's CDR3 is CATGLAGNSYEQYF. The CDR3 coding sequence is TGTGCGACGGGACTAGCGGGGAACTCCTACGAGCAGTACTTC.

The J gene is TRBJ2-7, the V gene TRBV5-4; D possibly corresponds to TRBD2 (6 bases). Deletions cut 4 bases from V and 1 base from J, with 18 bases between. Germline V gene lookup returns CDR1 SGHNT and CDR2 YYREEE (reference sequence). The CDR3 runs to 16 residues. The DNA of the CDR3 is TGTGCCAGCAGCAGAACCGCCACTGGGGGGTCCTACGAGCAGTACTTC. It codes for CASSRTATGGSYEQYF. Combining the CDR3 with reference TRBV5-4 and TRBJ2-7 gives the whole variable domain ETGVTQSPTHLIKTRGQQVTLRCSSQSGHNTVSWYQQALGQGPQFIFQYYREEENGRGNFPPRFSGLQFPNYSSELNVNALELDDSALYLCASSRTATGGSYEQYFGPGTRLTVT.

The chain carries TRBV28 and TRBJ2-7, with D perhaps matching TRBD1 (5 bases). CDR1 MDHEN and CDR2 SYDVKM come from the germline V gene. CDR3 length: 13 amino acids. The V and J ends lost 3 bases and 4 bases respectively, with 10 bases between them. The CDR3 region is CASSFLDSYEQYF. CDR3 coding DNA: TGTGCCAGCAGTTTCCTCGACAGTTACGAGCAGTACTTC. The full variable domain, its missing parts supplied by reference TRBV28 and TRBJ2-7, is DVKVTQSSRYLVKRTGEKVFLECVQDMDHENMFWYRQDPGLGLRLIYFSYDVKMKEKGDIPEGYSVSREKKERFSLILESASTNQTSMYLCASSFLDSYEQYFGPGTRLTVT.

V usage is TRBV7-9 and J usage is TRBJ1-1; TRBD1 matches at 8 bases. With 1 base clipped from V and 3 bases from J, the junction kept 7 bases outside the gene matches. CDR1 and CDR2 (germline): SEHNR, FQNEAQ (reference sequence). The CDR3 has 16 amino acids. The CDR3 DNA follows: TGTGCCAGCAGCTTAGGGGCCGGGACAGGACACACTGAAGCTTTCTTT. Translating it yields CASSLGAGTGHTEAFF.

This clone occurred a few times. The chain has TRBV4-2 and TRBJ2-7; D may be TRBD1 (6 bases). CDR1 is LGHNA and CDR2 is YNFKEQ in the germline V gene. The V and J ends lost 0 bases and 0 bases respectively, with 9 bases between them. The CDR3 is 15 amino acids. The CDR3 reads CASSQEQGVSYEQYF. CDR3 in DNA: TGTGCCAGCAGCCAAGAACAGGGAGTCTCCTACGAGCAGTACTTC.

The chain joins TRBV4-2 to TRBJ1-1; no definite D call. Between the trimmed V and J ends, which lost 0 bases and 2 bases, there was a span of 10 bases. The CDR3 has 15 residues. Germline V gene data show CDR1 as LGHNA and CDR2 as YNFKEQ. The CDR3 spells CASSQEPGINTEAFF. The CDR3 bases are TGTGCCAGCAGCCAAGAGCCGGGGATTAACACTGAAGCTTTCTTT.

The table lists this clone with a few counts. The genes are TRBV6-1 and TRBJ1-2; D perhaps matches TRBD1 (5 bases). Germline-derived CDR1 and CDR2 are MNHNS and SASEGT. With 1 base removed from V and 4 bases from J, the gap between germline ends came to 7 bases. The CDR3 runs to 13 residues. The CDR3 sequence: CASSEEGSYGYTF. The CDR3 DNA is TGTGCCAGCAGTGAAGAGGGGTCCTATGGCTACACCTTC.

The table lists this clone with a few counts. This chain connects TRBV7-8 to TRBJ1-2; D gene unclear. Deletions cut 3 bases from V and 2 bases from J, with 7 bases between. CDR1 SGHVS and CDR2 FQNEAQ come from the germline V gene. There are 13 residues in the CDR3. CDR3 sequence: CASSFSQNYGYTF. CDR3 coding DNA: TGTGCCAGCAGCTTCTCACAGAACTATGGCTACACCTTC.

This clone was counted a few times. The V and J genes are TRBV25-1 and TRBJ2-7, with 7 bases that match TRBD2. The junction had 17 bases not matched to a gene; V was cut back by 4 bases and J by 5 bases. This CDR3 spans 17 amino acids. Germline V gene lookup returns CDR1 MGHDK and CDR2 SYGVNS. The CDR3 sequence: CASSGPGGLVMIHEQYF. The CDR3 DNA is TGTGCCAGCAGTGGGCCCGGCGGACTAGTGATGATCCACGAGCAGTACTTC.

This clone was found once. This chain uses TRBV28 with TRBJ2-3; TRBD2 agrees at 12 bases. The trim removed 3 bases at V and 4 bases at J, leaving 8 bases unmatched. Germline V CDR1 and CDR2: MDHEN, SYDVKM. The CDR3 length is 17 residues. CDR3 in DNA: TGTGCCAGCAGTTTCTCCCTGACTAGCGGGAGTCCAGATACGCAGTATTTT. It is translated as CASSFSLTSGSPDTQYF.

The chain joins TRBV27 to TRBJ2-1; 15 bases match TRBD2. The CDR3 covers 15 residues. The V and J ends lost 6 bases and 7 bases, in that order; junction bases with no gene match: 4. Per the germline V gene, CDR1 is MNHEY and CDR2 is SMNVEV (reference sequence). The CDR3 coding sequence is TGTGCCAGCAGCAAAGGACTAGCGGGAGGGAATGAGCAGTTCTTC. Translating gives CASSKGLAGGNEQFF.

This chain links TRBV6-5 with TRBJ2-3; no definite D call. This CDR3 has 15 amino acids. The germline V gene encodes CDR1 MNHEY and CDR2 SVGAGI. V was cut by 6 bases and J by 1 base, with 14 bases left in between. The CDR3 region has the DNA TGTGCCAGCAGGGCTAGTCCCCCTGGCACAGATACGCAGTATTTT. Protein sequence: CASRASPPGTDTQYF.

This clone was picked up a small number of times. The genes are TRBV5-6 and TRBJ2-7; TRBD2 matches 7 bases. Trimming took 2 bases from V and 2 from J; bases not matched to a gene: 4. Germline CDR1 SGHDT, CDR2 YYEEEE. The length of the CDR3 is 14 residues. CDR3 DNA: TGTGCCAGCAGCTTCTCCGGGGGGACCTACGAGCAGTACTTC. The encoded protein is CASSFSGGTYEQYF.

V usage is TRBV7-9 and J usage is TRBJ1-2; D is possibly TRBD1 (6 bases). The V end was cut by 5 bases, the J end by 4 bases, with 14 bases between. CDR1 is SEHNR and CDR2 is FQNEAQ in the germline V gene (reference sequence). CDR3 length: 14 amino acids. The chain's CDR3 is CASSPSGDGYGYTF. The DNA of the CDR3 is TGTGCCAGCAGCCCATCAGGGGACGGCTATGGCTACACCTTC.

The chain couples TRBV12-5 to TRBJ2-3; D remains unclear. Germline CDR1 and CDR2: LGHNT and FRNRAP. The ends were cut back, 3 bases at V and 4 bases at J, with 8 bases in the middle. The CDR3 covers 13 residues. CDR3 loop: CASGFGSADTQYF. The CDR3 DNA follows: TGTGCTAGTGGTTTCGGGTCCGCAGATACGCAGTATTTT.

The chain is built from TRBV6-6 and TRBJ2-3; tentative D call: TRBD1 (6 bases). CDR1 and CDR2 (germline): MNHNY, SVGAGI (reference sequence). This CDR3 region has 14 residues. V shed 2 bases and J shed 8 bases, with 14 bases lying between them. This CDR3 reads CASSYPDSITTQYF. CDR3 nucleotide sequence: TGTGCCAGCAGTTACCCGGACAGTATCACTACGCAGTATTTT.

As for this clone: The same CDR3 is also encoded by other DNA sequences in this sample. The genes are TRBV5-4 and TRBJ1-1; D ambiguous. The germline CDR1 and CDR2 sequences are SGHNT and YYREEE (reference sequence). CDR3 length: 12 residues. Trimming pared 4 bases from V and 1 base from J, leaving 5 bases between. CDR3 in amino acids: CASSTGNTEAFF. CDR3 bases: TGTGCCAGCAGCACGGGGAACACTGAAGCTTTCTTT. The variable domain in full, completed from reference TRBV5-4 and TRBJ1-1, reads ETGVTQSPTHLIKTRGQQVTLRCSSQSGHNTVSWYQQALGQGPQFIFQYYREEENGRGNFPPRFSGLQFPNYSSELNVNALELDDSALYLCASSTGNTEAFFGQGTRLTVV.

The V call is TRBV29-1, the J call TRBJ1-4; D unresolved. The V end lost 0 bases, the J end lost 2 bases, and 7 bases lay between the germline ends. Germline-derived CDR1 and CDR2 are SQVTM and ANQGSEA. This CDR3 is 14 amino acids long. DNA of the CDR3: TGCAGCGTTGAAGATCGGGAGACTAATGAAAAACTGTTTTTT. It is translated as CSVEDRETNEKLFF.

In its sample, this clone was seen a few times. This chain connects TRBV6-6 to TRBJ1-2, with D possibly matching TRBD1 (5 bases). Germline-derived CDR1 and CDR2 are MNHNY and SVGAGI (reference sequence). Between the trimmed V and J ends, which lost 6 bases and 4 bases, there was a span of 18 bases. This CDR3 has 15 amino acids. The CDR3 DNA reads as TGTGCCAGCAGCCTTCTCTCGACAGCCCCCTATGGCTACACCTTC. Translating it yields CASSLLSTAPYGYTF.

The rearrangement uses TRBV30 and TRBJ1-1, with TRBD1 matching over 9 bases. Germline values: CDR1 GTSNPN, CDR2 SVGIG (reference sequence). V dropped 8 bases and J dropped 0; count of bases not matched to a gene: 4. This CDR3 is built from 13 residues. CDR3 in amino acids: CARGQGLNTEAFF. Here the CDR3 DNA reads TGTGCCCGCGGACAGGGGCTGAACACTGAAGCTTTCTTT.

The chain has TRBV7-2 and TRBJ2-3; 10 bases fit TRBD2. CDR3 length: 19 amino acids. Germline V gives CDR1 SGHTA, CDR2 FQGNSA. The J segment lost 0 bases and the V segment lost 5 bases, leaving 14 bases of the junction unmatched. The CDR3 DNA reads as TGTGCCAGCAGCCTCCCCCCCCACTCGACTAGCGGGAGCACAGATACGCAGTATTTT. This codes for CASSLPPHSTSGSTDTQYF.

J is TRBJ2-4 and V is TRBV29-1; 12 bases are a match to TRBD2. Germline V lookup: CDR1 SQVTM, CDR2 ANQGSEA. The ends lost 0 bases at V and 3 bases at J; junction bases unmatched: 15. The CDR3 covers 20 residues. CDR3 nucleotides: TGCAGCGTTGAAGATCGCGGGGCTAGCGGGAGGGCCGGGGTCAAAAACATTCAGTACTTC. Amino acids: CSVEDRGASGRAGVKNIQYF.

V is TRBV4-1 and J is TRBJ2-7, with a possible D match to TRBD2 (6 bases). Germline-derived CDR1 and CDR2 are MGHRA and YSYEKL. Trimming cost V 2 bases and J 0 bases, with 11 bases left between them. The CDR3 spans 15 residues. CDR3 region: CASSQTDGSSYEQYF. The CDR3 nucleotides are TGCGCCAGCAGCCAAACGGACGGGAGCTCCTACGAGCAGTACTTC.

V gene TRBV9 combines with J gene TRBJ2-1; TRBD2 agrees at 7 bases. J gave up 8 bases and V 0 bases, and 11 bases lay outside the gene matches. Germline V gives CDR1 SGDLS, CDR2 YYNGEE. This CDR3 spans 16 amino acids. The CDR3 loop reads CASSVGRGGPSDEQFF. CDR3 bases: TGTGCCAGCAGCGTAGGTCGGGGAGGGCCGAGCGATGAGCAGTTCTTC.